A single TCR beta chain is shown here with its context. The CDR3 extends over 18 amino acids. The germline V gene encodes CDR1 LNHDA and CDR2 SQIVND (reference sequence). V was clipped by 9 bases and J by 0 bases, with 23 bases between them. TCRdb's copy holds only in-frame clones and misses some; the assay was immunoSEQ multiplex PCR. This table holds about 20,000 clones, roughly two thirds found once. Treatment specified: randomized to nivolumab then ipilimumab (arm A) or the reverse (arm B). The source of the sample is a study of sequential checkpoint blockade in melanoma. This chain joins TRBV19 and TRBJ1-4, with D maybe TRBD1 (5 bases). The sample consisted of CD8+ T cells sorted from blood (inferred from file names), taken from a patient given nivolumab and ipilimumab in sequence. This TCR came from a human donor with melanoma. Here the CDR3 reads CASHKGFYRYATNEKLFF. The CDR3, as DNA: TGTGCCAGCCATAAGGGGTTTTACCGCTACGCAACTAATGAAAAACTGTTTTTT.